This paragraph reports one T cell receptor (beta chain). The antigen remains unidentified. TCRdb keeps only in-frame clones here, not all; method: immunoSEQ multiplex PCR. The profile covers about 680,000 clones, with about three quarters appearing a single time and 1.5% to 2% taken by the ten largest. This CDR3 region has 15 residues. In germline, CDR1 is SGHVS, CDR2 FQNEAQ. V lost 0 bases to trimming and J lost 6 bases, with 15 bases between them. The data were taken from a study of shared clonotypes between healthy human individuals. Study-level findings and limits: On the whole, naive subsets had larger estimated richness than memory subsets had. Sampling used blood alone; tissue repertoires probably differ. Shared clonotypes across all four donors exceeded non-shared ones in generation probability.

V gene TRBV7-8 combines with J gene TRBJ2-7; possibly TRBD2 for D (5 bases). The TCR originated in a woman aged 30 to 39 in good health. The sample taken for sequencing was memory CD4+ T cells sorted from blood. The subset was: CD45RA-negative fraction. CDR3: CASSLAGAGAFEQYF. In DNA, the CDR3 is TGTGCCAGCAGCTTAGCGGGAGCCGGCGCGTTCGAGCAGTACTTC.